This record looks at one TCR beta chain sequence and its context. Its target is unknown. Donors were healthy HIV-negative adults without recently reported acute infections or vaccinations. Repertoires were generated with immunoSEQ multiplex PCR, while TCRdb's copy carries only in-frame clones and drops some. The data contain 2,500,000 or so clones, 85% to 95% of them seen just once; the ten biggest clones take up over 0.12%. The data stem from a study of shared clonotypes between healthy human individuals. Study-wide context: The cohort comprised two women and a few men. Their ages spanned 18 to 49 years. Study conclusions and caveats: Rarefaction gave evidence that sorted-subset sequencing remained incomplete despite large depth.

CDR1 is MNHNS, CDR2 SASEGT, per germline. The J segment lost 2 bases and the V segment lost 3 bases, leaving 8 bases of the junction unmatched. This CDR3 spans 16 amino acids. Material for sequencing was naive CD4+ T cells sorted from blood. The subset denotes: CD45RA+ positively selected. The clonotype comes from a man between 18 and 29 years old in good health. The chain joins TRBV6-1 to TRBJ2-7; 9 nucleotides agree with TRBD1. DNA of the CDR3: TGTGCCAGCAGTGATCCCGGGACAGGGTCCCCCTACGAGCAGTACTTC. Translated: CASSDPGTGSPYEQYF.